The 17 T cell receptor beta chains listed next were all sequenced from one sample in a study of blood T cell repertoires in COVID-19 (dated by TCRdb to the early 2020s). The library was made by the immunoSEQ multiplex PCR assay. Entries here come from immuneACCESS through TCRdb and include only in-frame sequences with V and J called. Some clones fail to appear in such tables; in the studies checked, an unresolved V gene covers under half of the shortfall, and the cause of the remainder is unknown. This sample lists some 200,000 clones; 70% to 85% were detected once. 6.5% to 7% of the sample belongs to the ten largest clones. The sample was peripheral blood. The receptors here all came from a human donor with acute or convalescent COVID-19. The donor label of this sample is uncertain.

The chain is built from TRBV29-1 and TRBJ2-7, with D perhaps TRBD1 (6 bases). The CDR3 spans 12 residues. Trimming removed 4 bases from V and 4 bases from J, with 11 bases in between. From germline, CDR1 is SQVTM and CDR2 ANQGSEA. CDR3 sequence reads: CSVGTAGYEQYF. CDR3 nucleotides: TGCAGCGTTGGGACAGCTGGATACGAGCAGTACTTC.

The chain carries TRBV14 and TRBJ2-7, with 8 bases that match TRBD1. CDR3 length: 14 amino acids. CDR1 SGHDN and CDR2 FVKESK come from the germline V gene. V gave up 5 bases and J gave up 3 bases; unmatched junction bases: 6. CDR3 residues: CASSERTGLYEQYF. DNA for the CDR3: TGTGCCAGCAGCGAGCGGACAGGGCTCTACGAGCAGTACTTC.

This chain uses TRBV30 with TRBJ2-7; 7 nucleotides agree with TRBD2. The trim removed 0 bases at V and 6 bases at J, leaving 11 bases unmatched. This CDR3 comprises 15 residues. CDR1 and CDR2 (germline): GTSNPN, SVGIG (reference sequence). CDR3: CAWSVLGGFLGEQYF. The CDR3 DNA reads as TGTGCCTGGAGTGTACTCGGGGGGTTTTTAGGCGAGCAGTACTTC.

The rearrangement uses TRBV2 and TRBJ2-7; D might be TRBD1 (6 bases). The V gene's germline CDR1 is SNHLY and CDR2 FYNNEI. Trimming took off 4 bases at V and 6 bases at J, with 16 bases between the two ends. The CDR3 is 14 residues long. DNA for the CDR3: TGTGCCAGCAGTGGGGGTATGGGGGCGGTCGAGCAGTACTTC. Translated: CASSGGMGAVEQYF.

The chain uses TRBV12-3 or TRBV12-4 and TRBJ1-1; unclear D gene. V was trimmed by 3 bases and J by 7 bases, leaving 9 bases between them. The length of the CDR3 is 12 residues. The CDR3 DNA reads TGTGCCAGCAGTTTTCTGGGCTTTGAAGCTTTCTTT. Translated: CASSFLGFEAFF.

The J gene is TRBJ2-2, the V gene TRBV3-1 (or the pseudogene TRBV3-2), with TRBD2 identical over 14 bases. Losses at the gene ends were 3 bases for V and 6 bases for J; bases not matched to a gene: 0. Germline CDR1 and CDR2: LGHDT and YNNKEL (reference sequence). The length of the CDR3 is 15 residues. This CDR3 reads CASSQGLAGAGELFF. The DNA of the CDR3 is TGTGCCAGCAGCCAGGGACTAGCGGGAGCCGGGGAGCTGTTTTTT.

V is TRBV27 and J is TRBJ1-1; no firm D call. The germline CDR1 and CDR2 sequences are MNHEY and SMNVEV (reference sequence). The CDR3 extends over 15 amino acids. The ends were cut back, 4 bases at V and 0 bases at J, with 12 bases in the middle. DNA for the CDR3: TGTGCCAGCAGTTCGAACTCAAAAGTGAACACTGAAGCTTTCTTT. Translating it yields CASSSNSKVNTEAFF.

The J gene is TRBJ1-3, the V gene TRBV11-2; perhaps TRBD1 as D (5 bases). Trimming shortened V by 1 base and J by 8 bases, and 12 bases separated the two germline ends. Looked up from germline, CDR1 is SGHAT and CDR2 is FQNNGV. The CDR3 is made up of 14 amino acids. The CDR3 nucleotides read TGTGCCAGCAGCTTAGGACAGCGCAGGGACACCATATATTTT. Amino acid sequence: CASSLGQRRDTIYF.

The chain has TRBV28 and TRBJ1-4, with D perhaps matching TRBD1 (5 bases). In germline, CDR1 is MDHEN, CDR2 SYDVKM. Trimming pared 8 bases from V and 7 bases from J, leaving 20 bases between. This CDR3 is built from 15 residues. CDR3 nucleotide sequence: TGTGCCAGCTCCACAGTGGGCAGGGTGCTTGAAAAACTGTTTTTT. This translates into CASSTVGRVLEKLFF.

This rearrangement joins TRBV7-3 to TRBJ2-3; D remains unclear. Trimming pared 1 base from V and 2 bases from J, leaving 10 bases between. The germline CDR1 and CDR2 sequences are SGHTA and FQGTGA. CDR3 length: 15 residues. CDR3 sequence: CASSLMGSFTDTQYF. The CDR3 nucleotides are TGTGCCAGCAGCTTAATGGGCAGCTTCACAGATACGCAGTATTTT.

The J gene is TRBJ2-1, the V gene TRBV19, with 7 bases fitting TRBD2. The CDR3 totals 15 residues. Germline V gene data show CDR1 as LNHDA and CDR2 as SQIVND (reference sequence). The ends lost 8 bases at V and 5 bases at J; junction bases unmatched: 12. The DNA for the CDR3 is TGTGCCAGTTGGAGCGGGACTGGGGTTAACAATGAGCAGTTCTTC. Translation: CASWSGTGVNNEQFF. Full variable domain (rest looked up from reference TRBV19 and TRBJ2-1): DGGITQSPKYLFRKEGQNVTLSCEQNLNHDAMYWYRQDPGQGLRLIYYSQIVNDFQKGDIAEGYSVSREKKESFPLTVTSAQKNPTAFYLCASWSGTGVNNEQFFGPGTRLTVL.

The gene calls are TRBV5-8 and TRBJ1-5; 7 nucleotides line up with TRBD1. Germline V gene lookup returns CDR1 SGHTS and CDR2 YDEGEE. With V trimmed by 0 bases and J by 0 bases, 0 bases remained unmatched. This CDR3 has 15 amino acids. CDR3 bases: TGTGCCAGCAGCTTGGAGGGGGCTAGCAATCAGCCCCAGCATTTT. Protein product: CASSLEGASNQPQHF.

In this sample, this clone turned up once. J is TRBJ1-1 and V is TRBV28; D is undetermined. Germline CDR1 reads MDHEN; CDR2 reads SYDVKM. The CDR3 runs 16 residues. V lost 3 bases and J lost 9, with 23 bases in between. This CDR3 is CASSLSTGSSMGKAFF. The DNA of the CDR3 is TGTGCCAGCAGTTTGTCGACCGGGAGCTCGATGGGGAAAGCTTTCTTT.

This clone was counted a few times. The J gene is TRBJ2-4, the V gene TRBV28; TRBD1 matches at 7 bases. Germline V gives CDR1 MDHEN, CDR2 SYDVKM. The CDR3 covers 14 residues. V shed 5 bases and J 9 bases; nucleotides not matched to a gene: 10. The CDR3 spells CASSKGQGVTIQYF. CDR3 sequence (DNA): TGTGCCAGCAGTAAGGGTCAGGGGGTAACCATTCAGTACTTC.

The V gene is TRBV28, the J gene TRBJ1-1; 10 bases align to TRBD1. CDR1 and CDR2 (germline): MDHEN, SYDVKM. This CDR3 is 13 amino acids long. The ends lost 3 bases at V and 11 bases at J; junction bases unmatched: 6. CDR3: CASSFRDRGRAFF. Here the CDR3 DNA reads TGTGCCAGCAGTTTCCGGGACAGGGGCAGGGCTTTCTTT.

V gene TRBV6-2 or TRBV6-3 combines with J gene TRBJ1-1, with 8 bases matching TRBD1. The CDR3 length is 13 residues. Germline V lookup: CDR1 MNHEY, CDR2 SVGEGT. Unmatched junction bases numbered 4, after V lost 4 bases and J lost 6 bases. CDR3 sequence reads: CASSSTDRAEAFF. In DNA, the CDR3 is TGTGCCAGCAGTTCGACGGACAGGGCTGAAGCTTTCTTT.

The chain combines TRBV5-1 with TRBJ1-3, with a weak D call TRBD1 (5 bases). Germline V lookup: CDR1 SGHRS, CDR2 YFSETQ. V gave up 0 bases and J gave up 0 bases, with 10 bases separating them. The CDR3 length is 16 residues. The CDR3 loop is CASSLAGTDSGNTIYF. The CDR3 DNA sequence: TGCGCCAGCAGCTTGGCCGGGACTGACTCTGGAAACACCATATATTTT.